One and the same sample provided the 13 T cell receptor beta chains below, sequenced in a study of control samples from healthy donors and cancer patients. TCRdb keeps only in-frame clones here, not all; method: immunoSEQ multiplex PCR. There are 63,000 or so clones in the sample; about 87% occur only once, and 25% to 35% lies in the top ten. Sequencing input: blood. The receptors were gathered from a man aged 45-65 years in good health.

The chain couples TRBV4-1 to TRBJ2-3; TRBD1 matches 10 bases. The germline V gene encodes CDR1 MGHRA and CDR2 YSYEKL. This CDR3 spans 17 amino acids. After removal of 0 bases from V and 4 bases from J, the junction contained 7 bases not matched to a gene. In nucleotides, the CDR3 is TGCGCCAGCAGCCAAGATGGGGGACAGGGGATCTCAGATACGCAGTATTTT. It specifies CASSQDGGQGISDTQYF.

The chain uses TRBV11-3 and TRBJ2-5, with 8 bases lining up with TRBD1. The trim removed 4 bases at V and 3 bases at J, leaving 4 bases unmatched. CDR1 is SGHNT, CDR2 YENEEA, per germline. The CDR3 totals 14 residues. In DNA form, the CDR3 reads TGTGCCAGCAGCTCCAAGGACAGGGAAGAGACCCAGTACTTC. Amino acids: CASSSKDREETQYF.

V is TRBV29-1 and J is TRBJ1-2; D is undetermined. There are 14 residues in the CDR3. Looked up from germline, CDR1 is SQVTM and CDR2 is ANQGSEA. Trimming took 0 bases from V and 2 from J, leaving 10 bases between them. In nucleotides, the CDR3 is TGCAGCGTTGAAGATGGAAAAGGGAACTATGGCTACACCTTC. Its translation is CSVEDGKGNYGYTF.

This clone was observed a few times. This rearrangement joins TRBV5-4 to TRBJ2-4; 12 bases map to TRBD2. This CDR3 spans 18 amino acids. V dropped 3 bases and J dropped 0; count of bases not matched to a gene: 7. CDR1 SGHNT and CDR2 YYREEE come from the germline V gene (reference sequence). CDR3 protein: CASSSGASGGVAKNIQYF. CDR3 nucleotide sequence: TGTGCCAGCAGCTCCGGGGCTAGCGGGGGGGTAGCCAAAAACATTCAGTACTTC.

The V call is TRBV30, the J call TRBJ2-7, with no clear D. This CDR3 spans 11 amino acids. Germline CDR1 reads GTSNPN; CDR2 reads SVGIG (reference sequence). The V end lost 0 bases, the J end lost 4 bases, and 4 bases lay between the germline ends. CDR3 in DNA: TGTGCCTGGAGTGTTGAGTACGAGCAGTACTTC. It encodes CAWSVEYEQYF.

The CDR3 DNA reads as TGCGCCAGCAGCTTACCCGCAGGGACCGGTGAGCAGTTCTTC. It specifies CASSLPAGTGEQFF. J is TRBJ2-1 and V is TRBV5-1; D may match TRBD1 or TRBD2 (5 bases each). There are 14 residues in the CDR3. The ends were cut back, 2 bases at V and 9 bases at J, with 15 bases in the middle. Germline loops: CDR1 SGHRS, CDR2 YFSETQ.

The J gene is TRBJ1-5, the V gene TRBV30, with D possibly TRBD1 on 6 matching bases. CDR1 is GTSNPN, CDR2 SVGIG, per germline (reference sequence). Trimming stripped 4 bases from V and 4 bases from J, with 17 bases between. This CDR3 is 15 amino acids long. As DNA, the CDR3 is TGTGCCTGGAACCGGAGGGGGGCTTGGAATCAGCCCCAGCATTTT. Translated: CAWNRRGAWNQPQHF.

The chain carries TRBV4-3 and TRBJ1-1; D unresolved. Germline loops: CDR1 LGHNA, CDR2 YSLEER. Trimming left V 5 bases short and J 11 bases short, with 15 bases between. This CDR3 region has 12 residues. Here the CDR3 DNA reads TGCGCCAGCAGCGACGGGCCGGGTCGGGCTTTCTTT. This gives the protein CASSDGPGRAFF.

The V and J genes are TRBV28 and TRBJ2-7, with D tentatively TRBD1 (7 bases). CDR3 length equals 14 residues. The germline V and J ends were trimmed by 2 bases and 2 bases, with 10 bases remaining between them. Germline-derived CDR1 and CDR2 are MDHEN and SYDVKM. The CDR3 here is CASSLGGGPYEQYF. CDR3 sequence (DNA): TGTGCCAGCAGTTTAGGAGGGGGCCCCTACGAGCAGTACTTC.

This clone has just one count. The chain combines TRBV5-4 with TRBJ2-5, with 11 bases lining up with TRBD2. The CDR3 has 15 residues. J lost 6 bases, V lost 3 bases, and 7 bases had no gene match. From germline, CDR1 is SGHNT and CDR2 YYREEE (reference sequence). CDR3 region: CASSSVGLADQTQYF. In DNA, the CDR3 is TGTGCCAGCAGCTCTGTGGGACTAGCGGACCAGACCCAGTACTTC.

This clone was counted a few times. The chain combines TRBV6-5 with TRBJ1-1, with 9 bases aligning to TRBD1. The CDR3 sequence is 15 residues long. CDR1 is MNHEY, CDR2 SVGAGI, per germline. After removal of 2 bases from V and 2 bases from J, the junction contained 3 bases not matched to a gene. CDR3 sequence: CASSYPGQGNTEAFF. CDR3 nucleotides: TGTGCCAGCAGTTACCCGGGACAGGGAAACACTGAAGCTTTCTTT.

This chain links TRBV28 with TRBJ1-2, with 8 bases matching TRBD1. Germline V gene lookup returns CDR1 MDHEN and CDR2 SYDVKM. This CDR3 contains 17 residues. The J segment lost 7 bases and the V segment lost 8 bases, leaving 21 bases of the junction unmatched. As DNA, the CDR3 is TGTGCCAGCTCCCTCTTCGGGCAGGGGGCGCTGGGAGCTGGCTACACCTTC. Translation gives CASSLFGQGALGAGYTF.

V usage is TRBV19 and J usage is TRBJ1-6, with TRBD1 identical over 8 bases. There are 15 residues in the CDR3. V was pared by 10 bases and J by 5 bases, with 10 bases of the junction left unmatched. CDR1 is LNHDA and CDR2 is SQIVND in the germline V gene (reference sequence). CDR3 DNA: TGTGCCACGAGGCCGGCGACAGGGGATAATTCACCCCTCCACTTT. Its protein product is CATRPATGDNSPLHF.